A single sample gave rise to the 13 T cell receptor beta chains below, sequenced in a study of immune heterogeneity within non-small cell lung tumors. CDR3 of TCR beta was amplified by multiplex PCR that used 32 V and 13 J primers. TCRdb re-called the multiplex PCR reads with MiXCR, one entry per CDR3 protein. The sample has 8,500 to 11,000 distinct CDR3 sequences, 15% to 20% seen once. For each sample, template was about 550 ng of bulk tumor genomic DNA. Several biopsies were spaced far apart within each primary tumor and obtained as surgery took place. With untreated, newly diagnosed non-small cell lung cancer, the patients went on to undergo curative surgery. The sample was lung tumor tissue. The receptors here all came from a man between 35 and 55 years old with non-small cell lung cancer.

This clonotype is medium-sized. The chain joins TRBV28 to TRBJ2-7; D call uncertain. Trimming removed 6 bases at V and 4 bases at J, with 19 bases between. CDR3 length: 15 residues. CDR1 MDHEN and CDR2 SYDVKM come from the germline V gene. CDR3 residues: CASRTQVFHRYEQYF. For the CDR3, the DNA is TGTGCCAGCAGAACTCAGGTGTTCCATCGGTACGAGCAGTACTTC.

In this sample, this clonotype is medium-sized (0.01 to 0.1%). The genes are TRBV6-2 or TRBV6-3 and TRBJ2-7, with a weak D call TRBD2 (6 bases). The length of the CDR3 is 15 residues. V gave up 5 bases and J gave up 2 bases, with 16 bases separating them. Germline loops: CDR1 MNHEY, CDR2 SVGEGT. The CDR3 coding sequence is TGTGCCAGCAGTCCCACCGGGGGAACTACCTACGAGCAGTACTTC. Its translation: CASSPTGGTTYEQYF.

This clonotype occurred many times. This chain links TRBV20-1 with TRBJ2-3; the D gene is possibly TRBD1 (5 bases). Trimming cost V 6 bases and J 5 bases, with 12 bases left between them. CDR1 is DFQATT, CDR2 SNEGSKA, per germline (reference sequence). This CDR3 spans 12 amino acids. This chain's CDR3 is CSARQNLDTQYF. The CDR3 DNA sequence: TGCAGTGCCAGACAGAACTTAGATACGCAGTATTTT.

The chain recombines TRBV20-1 with TRBJ2-3, with D maybe TRBD2 (5 bases). The germline CDR1 and CDR2 sequences are DFQATT and SNEGSKA (reference sequence). V gave up 6 bases and J gave up 3 bases, with 13 bases separating them. The CDR3 totals 13 residues. The CDR3 DNA is TGCAGTGCGGGAGATTCGGGGACAGATACGCAGTATTTT. This codes for CSAGDSGTDTQYF.

By share, this clonotype counts as medium-sized. The CDR3 DNA is TGTGCCAGCAGCCTCTACGAGAACACTGAAGCTTTCTTT. Its translation is CASSLYENTEAFF. The chain couples TRBV7-2 to TRBJ1-1; unclear D gene. Germline values: CDR1 SGHTA, CDR2 FQGNSA. The CDR3 consists of 13 residues. With 5 bases removed from V and 1 base from J, the gap between germline ends came to 8 bases.

V gene TRBV5-4 combines with J gene TRBJ2-5, with D uncertain. V dropped 1 base and J dropped 1 base, with 8 bases sitting between them. Looked up from germline, CDR1 is SGHNT and CDR2 is YYREEE (reference sequence). The CDR3 consists of 14 residues. CDR3 loop: CASSLWQPQETQYF. DNA for the CDR3: TGTGCCAGCAGCTTGTGGCAGCCCCAAGAGACCCAGTACTTC.

V gene TRBV29-1 combines with J gene TRBJ2-5; possible D gene TRBD1, 6 bases. Germline loops: CDR1 SQVTM, CDR2 ANQGSEA. The V gene lost 2 bases and the J gene lost 5 bases, with 9 bases spanning the gap. The CDR3 has 12 amino acids. In DNA form, the CDR3 reads TGCAGCGTTGAAATCCAGGGGGAGACCCAGTACTTC. The encoded protein is CSVEIQGETQYF.

This clonotype ranks as medium-sized. The V gene is TRBV4-1, the J gene TRBJ2-7; D may be TRBD2 (7 bases). The V end lost 0 bases, the J end lost 7 bases, and 22 bases lay between the germline ends. The CDR3 totals 17 residues. Germline V gene lookup returns CDR1 MGHRA and CDR2 YSYEKL. CDR3 nucleotide sequence: TGCGCCAGCAGCCAAGATAGGGGGGGGGGCCCGGTCGATGAGCAGTACTTC. Translated, it gives CASSQDRGGGPVDEQYF.

This clonotype was counted many times. This rearrangement joins TRBV7-9 to TRBJ1-4; unclear D gene. Germline V CDR1 and CDR2: SEHNR, FQNEAQ (reference sequence). This CDR3 region has 15 residues. Trimming took off 3 bases at V and 0 bases at J, with 8 bases between the two ends. The CDR3 DNA follows: TGTGCCAGCAGCTTTCCCCAGACAACTAATGAAAAACTGTTTTTT. This codes for CASSFPQTTNEKLFF.

This clonotype is categorized as medium-sized. An end of the junction differs from the germline gene, which may be a read error. V and J are TRBV7-7 and TRBJ2-7; TRBD1 aligns across 9 bases. Germline CDR1 reads SSHAT; CDR2 reads FNYEAQ (reference sequence). This CDR3 is 12 amino acids long. The CDR3 sequence is CASSPGTGEQYF. For the CDR3, the DNA is TGTGCTAGCAGCCCCGGGACAGGGGAGCAGTACTTC.

This clonotype was detected ten times or more. This chain uses TRBV7-2 with TRBJ2-5, with 13 bases that match TRBD2. Germline V gene lookup returns CDR1 SGHTA and CDR2 FQGNSA. Trimming took 8 bases from V and 0 from J; bases not matched to a gene: 3. The CDR3 totals 15 residues. The CDR3 reads CASGTSGTNQETQYF. DNA of the CDR3: TGTGCCAGCGGGACTAGCGGGACTAACCAAGAGACCCAGTACTTC. The complete variable domain, with remaining parts taken from reference TRBV7-2 and TRBJ2-5, reads GAGVSQSPSNKVTEKGKDVELRCDPISGHTALYWYRQSLGQGLEFLIYFQGNSAPDKSGLPSDRFSAERTGGSVSTLTIQRTQQEDSAVYLCASGTSGTNQETQYFGPGTRLLVL.

A note on this clonotype: This may be a read error: a much more frequent sequence differs by one nucleotide. The CDR3 end shows no conserved phenylalanine or tryptophan, and so a read error is likely. The chain links TRBV29-1 to TRBJ2-3, with TRBD2 identical over 7 bases. The length of the CDR3 is 17 residues. Trimming removed 4 bases from V and 0 bases from J; junction bases left unmatched: 13. In germline, CDR1 is SQVTM, CDR2 ANQGSEA. CDR3 nucleotide sequence: TGCAGCGTTGGCAGAGCTGGGGGTAGCGGGAGCACAGATACGCAGTATTTG. This translates into CSVGRAGGSGSTDTQYL.

Turning to this clonotype: This may come from a read error, since a much larger clone is one base off. The CDR3 DNA is TGTGTCAGCAGCTCCGATTTTAGCACAGATACGCAGTATTTT. Its translation is CVSSSDFSTDTQYF. V is TRBV11-2 and J is TRBJ2-3; D gene unclear. The CDR3 loop spans 14 amino acids. The germline V gene encodes CDR1 SGHAT and CDR2 FQNNGV.